The present entry profiles one T cell receptor (beta chain) with its context. This specimen belongs to a study of monozygotic twins with inflammatory bowel disease. Using the 5' RACE reads, TCRdb records one entry per CDR3 protein without DNA. This sample's table has approximately 300,000 distinct CDR3 sequences. The germline V gene has CDR1 SGDLS and CDR2 YYNGEE. This CDR3 has 12 residues. The TCR sequence derives from a human donor with ulcerative colitis or Crohn's disease, or a healthy co-twin of an affected twin (not recorded which). V usage is TRBV9 and J usage is TRBJ2-5. The sample comprised blood. The CDR3 here is CASSREVETQYF.